Shown below are 7 T cell receptor beta chains from a single sample sequenced in a study of regulatory T cells in long-lasting Graves disease. Relying on iRepertoire HTBI primers and Arm-PCR of CDR3 regions, the team built TCR beta libraries. TCRdb called the multiplex PCR reads again in MiXCR, with one record for every CDR3 protein. The sample includes around 420,000 distinct CDR3 sequences, roughly 15% seen only once; the top ten take 22%. As for time point: newly diagnosed GD, antithyroid drugs for less than 3 months. PBMC RNA was the source of the TCR library. Source: peripheral blood mononuclear cells (PBMCs), taken at new diagnosis, from a patient treated with antithyroid drugs. These receptors were obtained from a female donor with Graves disease.

The chain joins TRBV12-3 or TRBV12-4 to TRBJ1-5; the match to TRBD1 covers 9 bases. Trimming cost V 7 bases and J 4 bases; bases outside gene matches: 5. The CDR3 extends over 14 amino acids. CDR3 loop: CASKQGARNQPQHF. Here the CDR3 DNA reads TGTGCCAGCAAACAGGGGGCTAGAAATCAGCCCCAGCATTTT.

Of note for this clonotype: A junction boundary mismatches the germline segment, possibly from a read error. The chain combines TRBV19 with TRBJ1-2, with D perhaps TRBD1 (5 bases). This CDR3 region has 14 residues. CDR1 LNHDA and CDR2 SQIVND come from the germline V gene (reference sequence). CDR3 DNA sequence: TGTGCCAGTAGTGCCGGGACGACTAACTATAGCTACACCTTC. Translated, it gives CASSAGTTNYSYTF.

This clonotype has ten or more counts. The chain combines TRBV2 with TRBJ2-1, with 8 bases that match TRBD1. This CDR3 comprises 15 residues. Per the germline V gene, CDR1 is SNHLY and CDR2 is FYNNEI. V gave up 4 bases and J gave up 2 bases; unmatched junction bases: 4. Here the CDR3 DNA reads TGTGCCAGCAGTGGGACAGGGAGGACCTACAATGAGCAGTTCTTC. Protein product: CASSGTGRTYNEQFF.

In this sample, this clonotype turned up once. The chain is built from TRBV20-1 and TRBJ2-7; 12 nucleotides match TRBD1. The J segment lost 1 base and the V segment lost 6 bases, leaving 4 bases of the junction unmatched. Germline assignment: CDR1 DFQATT and CDR2 SNEGSKA (reference sequence). The CDR3 covers 14 residues. The CDR3 loop is CSAGGQGASYEQYF. The CDR3, as DNA: TGCAGTGCCGGGGGACAGGGGGCTTCCTACGAGCAGTACTTC.

Ten or more counts support this clonotype. The chain has TRBV20-1 and TRBJ2-3; D unclear. The germline gives CDR1 DFQATT, CDR2 SNEGSKA (reference sequence). Trimming took off 6 bases at V and 0 bases at J, with 16 bases between the two ends. CDR3 length equals 15 residues. Here the CDR3 reads CSAIPLETSTDTQYF. CDR3 coding DNA: TGCAGTGCAATACCCCTTGAGACGAGCACAGATACGCAGTATTTT.

This clonotype turned up a few times. The V gene is TRBV4-2, the J gene TRBJ2-2; 9 nucleotides line up with TRBD2. Germline loops: CDR1 LGHNA, CDR2 YNFKEQ. Trimming at V came to 0 bases and at J to 7 bases, leaving 6 bases not matched to a gene. The CDR3 is 16 amino acids. In DNA form, the CDR3 reads TGTGCCAGCAGCCAAGAAGGGCGGGGGGGCGACGGGGAGCTGTTTTTT. Its translation: CASSQEGRGGDGELFF.

This clonotype was seen at least ten times. The chain is built from TRBV7-2 and TRBJ1-4, with 9 positions matching TRBD1. V lost 4 bases to trimming and J lost 7 bases; unmatched junction nucleotides: 16. There are 18 residues in the CDR3. CDR1 and CDR2 (germline): SGHTA, FQGNSA. In DNA form, the CDR3 reads TGTGCCAGCAGCTCCGCGTCGGGACAGGGTGGTGCGGCTGAAAAACTGTTTTTT. This gives the protein CASSSASGQGGAAEKLFF.